This T cell receptor beta chain comes out of a study of blood T cell repertoires in COVID-19. Background on the study: T cells, B-cell-depleted T cells, or PBMCs supplied cDNA or gDNA.

The age range of participants was 18 to 89 years, with residence in about 25 US areas. CDR1 and CDR2 (germline): SGDLS, YYNGEE. The CDR3 has 15 residues. V was clipped by 2 bases and J by 8 bases; unmatched bases: 7. Sequencing used immunoSEQ multiplex PCR; TCRdb keeps in-frame clones, though not all of them. The data show fewer than 200,000 clones, roughly 85% seen once. V is TRBV9 and J is TRBJ1-4, with 9 positions matching TRBD1. The sample consisted of PBMCs or T cells enriched from blood (not recorded which). The sequence was collected from a woman between 45 and 60 years old who had recovered from COVID-19. The CDR3 DNA sequence: TGTGCCAGCAGCGTTTACAGGGGGCGTGAGGAAAAACTGTTTTTT. Protein product: CASSVYRGREEKLFF.